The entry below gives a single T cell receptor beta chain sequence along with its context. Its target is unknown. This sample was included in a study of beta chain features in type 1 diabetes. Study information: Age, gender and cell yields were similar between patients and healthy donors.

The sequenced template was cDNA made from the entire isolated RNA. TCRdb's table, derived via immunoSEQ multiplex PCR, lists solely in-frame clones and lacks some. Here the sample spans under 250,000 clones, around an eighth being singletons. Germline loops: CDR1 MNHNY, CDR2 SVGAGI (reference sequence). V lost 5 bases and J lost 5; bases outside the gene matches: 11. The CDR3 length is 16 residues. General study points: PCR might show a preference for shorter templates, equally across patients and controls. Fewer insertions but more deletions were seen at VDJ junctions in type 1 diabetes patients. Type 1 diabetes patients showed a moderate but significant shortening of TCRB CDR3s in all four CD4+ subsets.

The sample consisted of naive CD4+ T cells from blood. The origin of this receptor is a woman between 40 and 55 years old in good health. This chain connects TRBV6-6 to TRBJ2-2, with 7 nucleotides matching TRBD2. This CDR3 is CASSPPGGLGTGELFF. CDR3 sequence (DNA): TGTGCCAGCAGTCCGCCGGGGGGTTTGGGGACCGGGGAGCTGTTTTTT.